This TCR beta chain was sequenced in a study of OX40 agonist ivuxolimab in advanced cancers. Study in general: Partial responses occurred in Three dose-escalation patients, one with hepatocellular carcinoma and two with cutaneous melanoma.

The germline V gene has CDR1 SGDLS and CDR2 YYNGEE. Trimming at V came to 3 bases and at J to 8 bases, leaving 7 bases not matched to a gene. The length of the CDR3 is 13 residues. The data were produced by immunoSEQ multiplex PCR, yet TCRdb's version contains in-frame clones alone and is incomplete. Of 70,000 to 95,000 clones listed, 84% were seen once; the top ten hold 1.1%. The rearrangement uses TRBV9 and TRBJ1-2; 7 bases fit TRBD1. Here the sequenced sample was CD4+ or CD8+ T cells sorted from blood, taken in a trial of the OX40 agonist ivuxolimab. The TCR was taken from an adult with an advanced solid tumor such as melanoma, head and neck, liver or kidney cancer. The CDR3 nucleotides are TGTGCCAGCAGCGCCGACAGGGTAGGCGGCTACACCTTC. Translating it yields CASSADRVGGYTF.